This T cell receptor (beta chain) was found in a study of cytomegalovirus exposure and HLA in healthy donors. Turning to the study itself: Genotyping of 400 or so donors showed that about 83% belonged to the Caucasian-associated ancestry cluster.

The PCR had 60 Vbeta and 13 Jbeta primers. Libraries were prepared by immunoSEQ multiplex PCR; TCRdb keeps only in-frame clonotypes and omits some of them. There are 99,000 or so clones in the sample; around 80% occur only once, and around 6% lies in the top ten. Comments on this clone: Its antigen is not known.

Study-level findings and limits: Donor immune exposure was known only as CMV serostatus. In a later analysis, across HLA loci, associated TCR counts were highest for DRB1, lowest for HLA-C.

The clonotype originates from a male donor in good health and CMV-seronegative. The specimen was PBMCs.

CDR3: CASSPSGQANSPLHF. The CDR3 region has the DNA TGTGCCAGCAGCCCCTCAGGACAGGCAAATTCACCCCTCCACTTT. V usage is TRBV9 and J usage is TRBJ1-6; 7 bases align to TRBD1. Germline CDR1 reads SGDLS; CDR2 reads YYNGEE. With 4 bases clipped from V and 7 bases from J, the junction kept 8 bases outside the gene matches. The CDR3 consists of 15 residues.